This T cell receptor (beta chain) came from a study of T cell responses to AZD1222 COVID-19 vaccine (dated by TCRdb to the early 2020s). Study-wide context: TCR sequencing covered some 250 trial participants: about 210 given two doses of AZD1222 and about 26 given two doses of MenACWY control vaccine. Trial participants were enrolled by age into 18-55, 56-69 and 70-plus year subgroups, with about 150, 28 and 57 TCR-sequenced participants respectively.

With respect to this clone: This receptor's antigen is unknown. Per-base qualities were not stored, and no clone one base away is much larger.

The sample's time point label, decoded: about 28 days (+/-7) after the second vaccine dose. AZD1222 recipients given second doses at about 4 weeks or at about 12 weeks were pooled, since spike-specific TCR depth and breadth were not found to differ between the two schedules. The vaccinee samples were drawn from two UK trials, COV001 and COV002, one of which was a single-blind randomized controlled phase 2/3 trial testing AZD1222 (ChAdOx1 nCoV-19) in healthy adults. For TCRbeta chain sequencing, PBMC samples were collected from trial participants at day 0 and at day 28 after the second dose. Broad study findings and their caveats: Conclusions about previously exposed vaccinees are limited, since just five to seven AZD1222 recipients were seropositive for SARS-CoV-2 at baseline. Vaccine-associated CD4 TCRs spanned the whole spike protein, with dominant responses in regions 160-218 and 743-854. Because no day 14 peak-response samples were available, repertoires were characterized only after the peak T cell response. The 56-69-year group was small, and its depth increase did not reach significance, likely because of low power. A significant rise in spike-specific TCR breadth and depth was observed after two AZD1222 doses relative to day 0 and relative to MenACWY recipients. Reportedly, almost half of the unique spike-specific TCRs recognized epitopes lying outside the regions that are mutated in the B.1.351 and B.1.1.7 variants. Participants were mostly white British and included more females than males, and it was suggested by the authors that clonal diversity may have been underestimated.

The CDR3 runs 14 amino acids, cysteine and phenylalanine included. The DNA shown is the 42-base CDR3, in frame from base 1. V is reduced by 10 bases and J by 5 bases, leaving a spacing of 20 bases between them. CDR1 MDHEN and CDR2 SYDVKM were looked up in the germline V gene. The CDR3 regions of human TCRbeta chains were subjected to immunosequencing. The authors' pipeline ran thus. Repertoire TCRs were matched against a reference library of SARS-CoV-2-specific TCRs generated with the MIRA antigen-specificity platform. Breadth was defined as the fraction of unique TCRs that were SARS-CoV-2-associated. Depth was defined as the fraction of total T cells that were SARS-CoV-2-associated. Using the MIRA data, each spike-specific TCR was assigned both to the spike region to which the TCR was reactive and to a CD4 or CD8 class. Log10-transformed breadth and depth values were compared by one-way ANOVA with Sidak's multiple comparisons tests. Here the immuneACCESS table is served through TCRdb, limited to in-frame sequences with V and J called. Missing clones are a known gap in these copies; in checked studies unresolved V genes cover under half, and the rest lacks a known reason. Clone size and V and J calls were adopted from that table, with D and trimming inferred from the DNA. This sample gives around 120,000 clones in total; more than 75% of them show up just once. Approximately 3.5% of the sample lies in the top ten.

The sequence was obtained from an adult who received the AZD1222 COVID-19 vaccine. This receptor chain uses TRBV28 and TRBJ1-2; a weak D assignment points to TRBD1 (5 bases agree). The sample in question was peripheral blood, obtained 28 days after the second AZD1222 dose. The encoded CDR3 is CATNTGSLGYGYTF. The nucleotide sequence reads TGTGCCACAAACACAGGTTCGCTAGGTTATGGCTACACCTTC.